These 25 T cell receptor beta chains share one sample of origin, sequenced in a study of T cells of healthy individuals. TCRdb recomputed calls from the 5' RACE reads with MiXCR, one row per CDR3 protein. The repertoire holds 53,000 or so distinct CDR3 sequences, with over 12% as singletons. These TCRs come from a human donor in good health.

This clonotype was observed many times. V usage is TRBV29-1 and J usage is TRBJ2-1, with 7 bases aligning to TRBD2. Germline CDR1 reads SQVTM; CDR2 reads ANQGSEA. CDR3 length: 14 amino acids. Losses at the gene ends were 7 bases for V and 5 bases for J; bases not matched to a gene: 11. The DNA of the CDR3 is TGCAGCGGCTGGGCGGGAGTGATCCACAATGAGCAGTTCTTC. Translated, it gives CSGWAGVIHNEQFF.

A few counts support this clonotype. The rearrangement links TRBV15 to TRBJ1-5; 7 bases align to TRBD1. After removal of 1 base from V and 4 bases from J, the junction contained 1 base not matched to a gene. This CDR3 has 14 amino acids. Per germline, CDR1 LNHNV and CDR2 YYDKDF (reference sequence). CDR3 loop: CATSRAQGNQPQHF. The CDR3, as DNA: TGTGCCACCAGCAGAGCACAGGGGAATCAGCCCCAGCATTTT.

The chain combines TRBV7-2 with TRBJ1-3, with D unresolved. The CDR3 contains 15 residues. The ends were cut back, 5 bases at V and 0 bases at J, with 11 bases in the middle. Germline V lookup: CDR1 SGHTA, CDR2 FQGNSA. DNA for the CDR3: TGTGCCAGCAGCCCTGACCCTAACTCTGGAAACACCATATATTTT. This encodes CASSPDPNSGNTIYF.

The sample holds a few counts of this clonotype. The rearrangement links TRBV6-1 to TRBJ2-2; 9 nucleotides agree with TRBD1. Germline V gene lookup returns CDR1 MNHNS and CDR2 SASEGT. J gave up 5 bases and V 6 bases, and 4 bases lay outside the gene matches. The CDR3 runs 14 residues. Here the CDR3 reads CASRQGARTGELFF. The CDR3 bases are TGTGCCAGCAGACAGGGGGCACGGACCGGGGAGCTGTTTTTT.

In its sample, this clonotype was seen many times. This rearrangement joins TRBV4-3 to TRBJ1-2; a weak D match, TRBD1 (5 bases). This CDR3 is built from 16 residues. Looked up from germline, CDR1 is LGHNA and CDR2 is YSLEER. V was clipped by 2 bases and J by 6 bases, with 19 bases between them. The CDR3 reads CASSQSTAQIWDGYTF. The CDR3 region has the DNA TGCGCCAGCAGCCAATCGACAGCCCAAATATGGGATGGCTACACCTTC.

This clonotype was detected many times. The rearrangement links TRBV29-1 to TRBJ2-1, with TRBD2 matching 8 bases. This CDR3 spans 15 amino acids. Trimming at V came to 7 bases and at J to 3 bases, leaving 11 bases not matched to a gene. Germline V gives CDR1 SQVTM, CDR2 ANQGSEA. DNA of the CDR3: TGCAGCGCCCAGGGTGGTAGCGGGATCTACAATGAGCAGTTCTTC. It is translated as CSAQGGSGIYNEQFF.

This clonotype was found many times. The chain has TRBV5-8 and TRBJ2-2; D gene uncertain. Germline V gene data show CDR1 as SGHTS and CDR2 as YDEGEE. The CDR3 has 14 residues. V was shortened by 4 bases and J by 3 bases, with 10 bases between the two germline ends. The CDR3 DNA sequence: TGTGCCAGCAGCCGTCGAGTGGACACCGGGGAGCTGTTTTTT. It codes for CASSRRVDTGELFF. Complete variable domain (other parts from reference TRBV5-8 and TRBJ2-2): EAGVTQSPTHLIKTRGQQATLRCSPISGHTSVYWYQQALGLGLQFLLWYDEGEERNRGNFPPRFSGRQFPNYSSELNVNALELEDSALYLCASSRRVDTGELFFGEGSRLTVL.

V usage is TRBV24-1 and J usage is TRBJ2-5, with 7 bases matching TRBD1. The ends lost 4 bases at V and 1 base at J; junction bases unmatched: 5. CDR3 length: 15 residues. The germline V gene encodes CDR1 KGHDR and CDR2 SFDVKD. The CDR3 nucleotides are TGTGCCACCAGTGACCCGACAGGGATCCAAGAGACCCAGTACTTC. Protein sequence: CATSDPTGIQETQYF.

The rearrangement links TRBV11-2 to TRBJ1-4, with D possibly TRBD1 on 5 matching bases. The CDR3 consists of 17 residues. The germline V and J ends were trimmed by 1 base and 8 bases, with 20 bases remaining between them. Germline CDR1 and CDR2: SGHAT and FQNNGV. CDR3 sequence (DNA): TGTGCCAGCAGCTTAGTTTCTCGTGGCAGGGCCGGCGAAAAACTGTTTTTT. The encoded protein is CASSLVSRGRAGEKLFF.

This chain connects TRBV7-9 to TRBJ2-1, with D possibly matching TRBD2 (5 bases). In germline, CDR1 is SEHNR, CDR2 FQNEAQ (reference sequence). The CDR3 is 18 amino acids. V lost 4 bases and J lost 7, with 26 bases in between. In DNA form, the CDR3 reads TGTGCCAGCAGCTCCCTGTCGGCTTTGAGGGAAAAACGGAATGAGCAGTTCTTC. This encodes CASSSLSALREKRNEQFF.

A single count supports this clonotype. The chain joins TRBV11-3 to TRBJ2-7; TRBD2 aligns across 9 bases. The CDR3 consists of 16 residues. Per the germline V gene, CDR1 is SGHNT and CDR2 is YENEEA. The J segment lost 5 bases and the V segment lost 0 bases, leaving 8 bases of the junction unmatched. The DNA of the CDR3 is TGTGCCAGCAGCTTAGAAGGCGGGGGGGCCAAAAACGAGCAGTACTTC. Its translation is CASSLEGGGAKNEQYF.

The chain links TRBV5-1 to TRBJ2-2; D remains ambiguous. Trimming cost V 0 bases and J 0 bases, with 12 bases left between them. The CDR3 length is 17 residues. CDR1 is SGHRS, CDR2 YFSETQ, per germline. CDR3 amino acids: CASSLVVSAPNTGELFF. CDR3 nucleotide sequence: TGCGCCAGCAGCTTGGTTGTGAGCGCCCCGAACACCGGGGAGCTGTTTTTT.

This sequence joins TRBV11-2 and TRBJ2-7, with D perhaps TRBD1 (5 bases). Germline assignment: CDR1 SGHAT and CDR2 FQNNGV. The CDR3 has 12 residues. Trimming took off 3 bases at V and 4 bases at J, with 7 bases between the two ends. The CDR3 sequence is CASSLTVYEQYF. CDR3 DNA sequence: TGTGCCAGCAGCTTGACAGTTTACGAGCAGTACTTC.

This sequence joins TRBV20-1 and TRBJ1-1; D is undetermined. With 6 bases removed from V and 1 base from J, the gap between germline ends came to 21 bases. Germline V gene sequence: CDR1 DFQATT, CDR2 SNEGSKA (reference sequence). The CDR3 sequence is 16 residues long. CDR3 amino acids: CSARPGRGGGNTEAFF. The CDR3 region has the DNA TGCAGTGCCAGACCGGGCCGGGGAGGAGGGAACACTGAAGCTTTCTTT.

The chain uses TRBV7-2 and TRBJ2-1; a possible D gene is TRBD1 (5 bases). V lost 5 bases and J 13 bases, leaving 15 bases between the germline ends. CDR3 length: 12 residues. Germline values: CDR1 SGHTA, CDR2 FQGNSA. The CDR3 coding sequence is TGTGCCAGCAGCAGTTACAGGTGGATTCAGTTCTTC. It encodes CASSSYRWIQFF.

This clonotype was counted at least ten times. This chain uses TRBV27 with TRBJ2-1; 8 bases align to TRBD1. With V trimmed by 6 bases and J by 3 bases, 7 bases remained unmatched. The CDR3 extends over 15 amino acids. CDR1 MNHEY and CDR2 SMNVEV come from the germline V gene (reference sequence). The CDR3 nucleotides read TGTGCCAGCAGCCTGGACAGGGCCGACTACAATGAGCAGTTCTTC. It codes for CASSLDRADYNEQFF.

This clonotype was detected many times. The rearrangement uses TRBV25-1 and TRBJ2-3; TRBD2 might be the D (7 bases). V gave up 1 base and J gave up 1 base, with 12 bases separating them. CDR1 is MGHDK and CDR2 is SYGVNS in the germline V gene. The length of the CDR3 is 16 residues. The CDR3 sequence is CASSEFGGLGTDTQYF. DNA for the CDR3: TGTGCCAGCAGTGAATTCGGGGGGCTCGGCACAGATACGCAGTATTTT.

This clonotype was seen repeatedly, ten times or more. A much larger clonotype is one base distant, so this may be a read error. The chain carries TRBV10-3 and TRBJ1-2, with 8 positions matching TRBD1. The CDR3 has 13 amino acids. Germline CDR1 is ENHRY and CDR2 is SYGVKD. The CDR3 sequence is CAISLQGDYGYNF. The CDR3 nucleotides read TGTGCCATCAGCCTACAGGGGGACTATGGCTACAACTTC.

The chain has TRBV6-1 and TRBJ1-3, with 9 nucleotides matching TRBD1. Germline V lookup: CDR1 MNHNS, CDR2 SASEGT. The CDR3 contains 16 residues. With 1 base clipped from V and 3 bases from J, the junction kept 4 bases outside the gene matches. CDR3 bases: TGTGCCAGCAGTGAAGGGGACAGGGCGAATGGAAACACCATATATTTT. As protein: CASSEGDRANGNTIYF.

This chain connects TRBV6-5 to TRBJ1-1, with D unclear. Trimming pared 7 bases from V and 7 bases from J, leaving 10 bases between. Per the germline V gene, CDR1 is MNHEY and CDR2 is SVGAGI. The length of the CDR3 is 11 residues. The CDR3 bases are TGTGCCAGCATCTCCGACCTTGAAGCTTTCTTT. Its translation is CASISDLEAFF.

This clonotype was seen a few times. The J gene is TRBJ2-7, the V gene TRBV20-1; 9 bases match TRBD1. This CDR3 region has 11 residues. CDR1 DFQATT and CDR2 SNEGSKA come from the germline V gene (reference sequence). The DNA of the CDR3 is TGCAGCCCCCGACAGGGGGACGAGCAGTACTTC. Encoded protein: CSPRQGDEQYF.

This clonotype was detected many times. The CDR3 is CASSSRTGPNTIYF. For the CDR3, the DNA is TGTGCCAGCAGCTCACGGACAGGGCCGAACACCATATATTTT. The genes are TRBV7-2 and TRBJ1-3, with 8 bases lining up with TRBD1. V shed 4 bases, J shed 7 bases, and the junction held 6 bases outside the gene matches. The CDR3 has 14 residues. The germline V gene encodes CDR1 SGHTA and CDR2 FQGNSA.

This clonotype was recorded many times. This chain joins TRBV4-3 and TRBJ2-6, with 7 bases identical to TRBD1. J gave up 4 bases and V 2 bases, and 8 bases lay outside the gene matches. CDR3 size: 17 residues. Germline V gene lookup returns CDR1 LGHNA and CDR2 YSLEER. In nucleotides, the CDR3 is TGCGCCAGCAGCCAACCTGACAGGGCGCAAGGGGCCAACGTCCTGACTTTC. Translated: CASSQPDRAQGANVLTF.

The V and J genes are TRBV20-1 and TRBJ2-3; D is possibly TRBD2 (6 bases). This CDR3 spans 14 amino acids. Germline CDR1 reads DFQATT; CDR2 reads SNEGSKA (reference sequence). V was shortened by 0 bases and J by 1 base, with 8 bases between the two germline ends. CDR3: CSARDGGGTDTQYF. CDR3 coding DNA: TGCAGTGCTAGAGACGGGGGAGGCACAGATACGCAGTATTTT.

This CDR3 is CASSSNRLATRGTDTQYF. The CDR3 DNA reads TGTGCCAGCAGTTCAAACCGACTAGCTACTAGGGGGACAGATACGCAGTATTTT. V gene TRBV12-3 or TRBV12-4 combines with J gene TRBJ2-3; maybe TRBD2 (7 bases). This CDR3 has 18 amino acids. V was cut by 4 bases and J by 3 bases, with 23 bases left in between.